The clone carrying this T cell receptor beta chain was recorded at least ten times. Its antigen is unidentified. Trimming removed 1 base at V and 0 bases at J, with 12 bases between. In germline, CDR1 is SGHVS, CDR2 FNYEAQ. This CDR3 contains 17 residues. Quantitative 5'-RACE with molecular barcodes produced the TCR beta libraries. Each CDR3 protein gets one entry after TCRdb re-called the 5' RACE reads with MiXCR. The sample contains fewer than 550,000 distinct CDR3 sequences, less than 6% of which appear only once. This record belongs to a study of CD8 T cells in ankylosing spondylitis. Whole-study results and caveats: A motif in TCR beta, a set of roughly eight highly homologous variants, appeared characteristic of ankylosing spondylitis blood. Earlier authors reported some of these motif variants in reactive arthritis synovial fluid and blood.

The material sequenced was blood, either unsorted or a sorted T cell fraction (not recorded which). The TCR sequence derives from a male donor with ankylosing spondylitis. The chain has TRBV7-6 and TRBJ2-2; TRBD2 might be the D (6 bases). The CDR3 is CASSLVRAGSNTGELFF. DNA of the CDR3: TGTGCCAGCAGCTTAGTCAGGGCGGGATCGAACACCGGGGAGCTGTTTTTT.